This TCR beta chain was retrieved from a study of T cells in Graves' hyperthyroidism and ophthalmopathy (dated 2019 in TCRdb). Turning to the overall study: Peripheral blood was sampled at the time of initial diagnosis, prior to any treatment. The study also compared thyroid tissue and blood T-cell repertoires from several Graves' hyperthyroidism patients. Whether ophthalmopathy could be predicted prospectively was tested in an independent validation cohort made up of fewer than 20 hyperthyroidism patients plus 17 patients who later progressed to ophthalmopathy. The approximately 90 discovery patients were randomly split 7:3 into training and test sets. A discovery cohort of 95 to 100 patients, about 43 with Graves' ophthalmopathy and over 55 with stable Graves' hyperthyroidism, was used to find distinguishing TCR V-J signatures. Once sampling was done, hyperthyroidism patients were given methimazole at a starting dose of 30 mg daily, whereas ophthalmopathy patients were given high-dose intravenous methylprednisolone. TCR Vbeta CDR3 sequencing of around 130 peripheral blood samples (more than 40 ophthalmopathy, about 74 hyperthyroidism and some 17 progressor patients) is reported in the paper.

General conclusions and limits of the study: No statistical method was used to fix the sample size in advance, and group allocation was not hidden from the investigators. Ophthalmopathy was separated from stable hyperthyroidism by a 13 V-J signature model, with 85% to 90% sensitivity and 81% to 83% specificity obtained in cross-validation and 80%/75% obtained in testing. Blood samples also contained most of the expanded thyroid clonotypes (frequency above 0.001), which suggests that blood repertoires may reflect thyroid immune responses. In validation, progression to ophthalmopathy was predicted by the model with 65% to 71% sensitivity and roughly 76% specificity, a median of approximately 6.5 months before onset.

In the ophthalmopathy patients, disease was moderately to severely active, with a Clinical Activity Score of 3 or more, a NOSPECS grade of 4 or more, and a duration of less than 3 months. Patients with uncontrolled infections, other autoimmune diseases, pregnancy or lactation were excluded. Diagnoses were based on clinical symptoms, serum thyroxine and TRAb, thyroid ultrasound and orbital computed tomography. PBMCs were isolated from 7.5 to 10 ml of fresh peripheral blood by Ficoll-Paque density gradient centrifugation. Trizol reagent was used to extract total RNA, and RNA quality was then checked on an Agilent 2100 Bioanalyzer. In its sample, this clonotype was seen a few times. The clone's antigen remains unknown. Base-call qualities are not available, and no considerably larger clone is one nucleotide away. TCR beta CDR3 regions were amplified from RNA transcripts. For the first round of RT-PCR on the TCR CDR3, the HTBI primer set was used together with the Qiagen OneStep RT-PCR kit. Libraries were constructed in a second round of multiplex PCR, after which size selection and purification were performed. Sequencing of the libraries was done on an Illumina HiSeq2000 using paired-end 100 bp reads. The authors' analysis ran thus. SOAPnuke was used to process the raw data, with reads discarded if the reads contained adapters or uncalled bases, had a mean Phred below 15, or lacked an exact constant-primer or identifier match. High-quality paired reads were merged using COPE v1.2.5, and each unique nucleotide sequence was defined as a clonotype. Clonotypes were aligned to IMGT TRBV, TRBD and TRBJ reference segments using MiTCR v1.1. Only V-J combinations with frequency above 0.0001, covering about 99% of repertoires, were analysed. A TCS score was defined as the ratio of F50 (clonal expansion) to E x V (chaos), with BLOSUM62-based TCRdist applied between CDR3 peptides within each V-J. Welch's t-statistics and random forest reduced roughly 530 V-J features to 10 to 15, which were used in a naive Bayes classifier (R e1071). The raw public data were reprocessed by TCRdb itself: fastp quality trimming at Q25, MiXCR clonotype calling, in-frame beta chains only. Records with the same CDR3 protein are collapsed into one entry carrying the most frequent genes and DNA. What appears here as the V and J calls and clone size reflects TCRdb's work, not the paper's. In this sample the table shows approximately 490,000 distinct CDR3 sequences, roughly 23% of which occur a single time. Together, the top ten hold 45% to 50% of the sample.

The sequence derives from a woman aged 70-85 years with Graves' ophthalmopathy. The specimen was blood.

The DNA sequence is TGCGCCAGCAGCCCAGCGGACGGATATGGCTACACCTTC. Translated, it reads CASSPADGYGYTF. The sequence joins TRBV5-1 to TRBJ1-2, with the identity of the D gene unclear. The CDR3 spans 13 residues, from the cysteine through the phenylalanine. Only the CDR3 DNA stays, 39 bases, in frame from base 1. From a lookup of the germline V gene, CDR1 and CDR2 are SGHRS and YFSETQ. V loses 4 bases, J loses 5 bases, and the germline ends lie 12 bases apart.